The sequence of this T cell receptor beta chain was determined in a study of T cells in Graves' hyperthyroidism and ophthalmopathy (dated by TCRdb to 2018 to 2020). Looking at the study overall: Peripheral blood samples were taken at initial diagnosis, before any treatment was given. In addition, the study compared T-cell repertoires in thyroid tissue and in blood from a handful of Graves' hyperthyroidism patients. The paper describes TCR Vbeta CDR3 sequencing of 130 to 150 peripheral blood samples, made up of 43 ophthalmopathy patients, roughly 80 hyperthyroidism patients and approximately 17 progressor patients. Once sampling was done, hyperthyroidism patients were given methimazole at a starting dose of 30 mg daily, whereas ophthalmopathy patients were given high-dose intravenous methylprednisolone. A discovery cohort of approximately 100 patients, about 44 with Graves' ophthalmopathy and approximately 57 with stable Graves' hyperthyroidism, was used to find distinguishing TCR V-J signatures. The 80 to 100 discovery patients were randomly divided into training and test sets at a 7:3 ratio. An independent validation cohort of 18 to 20 hyperthyroidism patients and approximately 17 patients who later progressed to ophthalmopathy tested prospective prediction of ophthalmopathy.

Compared with germline, V lacks 1 base and J lacks 0 bases; bases without a gene match: 4. The CDR3, from cysteine to phenylalanine, totals 17 residues. Kept here is only the CDR3 DNA, which spans 51 bases and is read in frame from base 1. Per the germline V gene, KGHDR is the CDR1 and SFDVKD is the CDR2. Stable Graves' hyperthyroidism was defined as the absence of progression to ophthalmopathy over 18 months of follow-up. Hyperthyroidism patients were newly diagnosed, with disease duration under 2 months, and aged 18 to 65 years. Exclusion was applied to patients with uncontrolled infections, other autoimmune diseases, pregnancy or lactation. Diagnoses relied on clinical symptoms, serum thyroxine and TRAb, thyroid ultrasound and orbital computed tomography. PBMCs were isolated from 10 ml of fresh peripheral blood by Ficoll-Paque density gradient centrifugation. Total RNA was extracted with Trizol reagent, and quality was checked on an Agilent 2100 Bioanalyzer.

The TCR beta CDR3 regions were amplified from RNA transcripts. The first round of RT-PCR for the TCR CDR3 was performed with the HTBI primer set and the Qiagen OneStep RT-PCR kit. Libraries were constructed in a second round of multiplex PCR, after which size selection and purification were performed. Libraries were sequenced paired-end with 100 bp reads on an Illumina HiSeq2000. The original methods were these. SOAPnuke was used to process the raw data, removing reads that contained adapters or uncalled bases, had a mean Phred below 15, or lacked an exact match to the constant primer or identifier. COPE v1.2.5 was used to merge the high-quality paired reads, and each unique nucleotide sequence was defined as a clonotype. Clonotypes were aligned to IMGT TRBV, TRBD and TRBJ reference segments using MiTCR v1.1. Analysis was restricted to V-J combinations with a frequency above 0.0001, which covered 99% to 99.2% of repertoires. A TCS score was defined as the ratio of F50 (clonal expansion) to E x V (chaos), with BLOSUM62-based TCRdist applied between CDR3 peptides within each V-J. Welch's t-statistics and random forest reduced roughly 540 V-J features to 10 to 15, which were used in a naive Bayes classifier (R e1071). TCRdb's own reprocessing of the public reads used fastp at Q25 and MiXCR and kept productive beta chains. CDR3 protein sequences are deduplicated, and each keeps its most common genes and DNA. Clone size and V and J calls follow TCRdb, not the original study. This sample comprises approximately 640,000 distinct CDR3 sequences, 17% of them detected only once. Jointly, the top ten make up around 15% of the sample.

Paper-wide results and their limitations: Ophthalmopathy was separated from stable hyperthyroidism by a 13 V-J signature model, with around 90% sensitivity and roughly 81% specificity obtained in cross-validation and 80%/75% obtained in testing. During validation, the model predicted progression to ophthalmopathy a median of about 6.3 months ahead of onset, with more than 55% sensitivity and 72.22% specificity. Most expanded thyroid clonotypes (frequency above 0.001) were also detected in blood, suggesting blood repertoires may reflect thyroid immune responses. No statistical method was used to set the sample size in advance, and investigators knew the group allocation.

This clonotype occurred a few times. The antigen it recognizes is unknown. Base qualities are not recorded, but no much larger clone differs from it by a single base. The rearranged segments are TRBV24-1 and TRBJ2-1; 8 of the junction bases match TRBD2. Specimen: blood. This TCR came from a man aged 45-65 years with Graves' hyperthyroidism. The DNA reads as follows: TGTGCCACCAGTGATTTTGGCGGGGGGAGCTCCTACAATGAGCAGTTCTTC. Translated, this gives CATSDFGGGSSYNEQFF.